This T cell receptor (beta chain) was found in a study of blood T cell repertoires in COVID-19 (TCRdb year 2020). Some background on the complete study: Collaborator samples came from the United States, Italy and Spain and covered acute and convalescent phases of COVID-19. The dataset comprised deeply sampled blood TCRbeta repertoires from subjects exposed to, actively infected with, or recovered from COVID-19. The samples were drawn from two sources: the first 160 participants of the ongoing ImmuneRACE study, and 950 to 1,500 subjects contributed by 6 global collaborators. The material from the prospective study consisted of cDNA or gDNA derived from T cells, B-cell-depleted T cells, or PBMCs. HLA class I and class II types, where available, came from metadata supplied by the sample provider rather than from assay-based typing. Sample metadata almost always included a de-identified subject ID, COVID-19 status, age in years and sex. The repertoires were released in a freely available public database meant as a resource for research on the immune response to SARS-CoV-2. The research as a whole found: How much clinical and demographic metadata was included differed by source and by participant, and the metadata was provided uncurated.

Each collaborating institution followed its own protocols to collect whole blood in K2EDTA tubes. For TCRbeta analysis, collaborator samples were shipped as frozen whole blood, as isolated PBMCs, or as DNA extracted from either sample type. Concerning this clone itself: It lacks a known antigen. No quality values exist for individual bases; no much larger clone is one base distant.

For this chain, trimming is 1 base at the V end and 2 bases at the J end, and the number of junction bases without a gene match is 2. According to the germline V gene (reference sequence), CDR1 reads SEHNR and CDR2 reads FQNEAQ. Measured from the cysteine to the phenylalanine, the CDR3 is 15 residues long. CDR3 DNA is the only sequence kept; it has 45 bases, read in frame from the first base. The immunoSEQ Assay, a bias-controlled multiplex PCR, was used to amplify TCRbeta CDR3 regions from genomic DNA. In the paper's pipeline: The number of nucleated cells in each sample was estimated from the amplification of reference gene primers within the assay. Sequence reads were collapsed and filtered to measure the absolute abundance of every unique TCRbeta CDR3 rearrangement. For each sample, productive Simpson clonality was calculated as the square root of Simpson's diversity index across productive rearrangements. TCRdb took this table from immuneACCESS and kept in-frame rearrangements with V and J called. Such tables lack part of the clones; where checked against another copy, unresolved V genes explain under half of the gap, and the rest is unexplained. The D gene and trimming were derived from the DNA, and the V and J assignments and clone size from that table. In this sample the table shows about 100,000 clones, 84% of which occur a single time. Of the sample, just under 2% falls within the top ten clones.

Sequencing was carried out using peripheral blood. The chain is encoded by TRBV7-9 joined to TRBJ2-7; a stretch of 10 junction bases matches TRBD1. The TCR was taken from a man in his 70s with active or convalescent COVID-19. The DNA sequence is TGTGCCAGCAGCTTAGGGGACAGGGGAACCTACGAGCAGTACTTC. Translation gives CASSLGDRGTYEQYF.